This record concerns one T cell receptor beta chain sequence. Every contributor of samples was a Caucasian grown-up residing in Nashville, Tennessee. Researchers partitioned CD4+ cells into CD45RA+ naive and CD45RA-negative memory subsets. This specimen comes from a study of shared clonotypes between healthy human individuals. The run depth of the assay was deep. In the authors' methods: ImmunoSEQ only sent back junction sequences with no quality scores, so filtering was done differently. TCRdb's copy holds only in-frame clones and misses some; the assay was immunoSEQ multiplex PCR. V and J calls and clone size are as listed in that table; D and trimming were resolved from the DNA. The sample includes approximately 2.5 million clones, over 85% of them seen just once. V was clipped by 3 bases and J by 5 bases, with 17 bases between them. CDR1 and CDR2 (germline): MDHEN, SYDVKM. The CDR3 consists of 16 residues.

Sequenced sample: naive CD4+ T cells from PBMCs. Subset here: CD45RA+ positively selected. The V and J genes are TRBV28 and TRBJ1-5, with D possibly being TRBD1 (6 bases). The TCR comes from a young man in good health. Some clones in this sample may be carry-over from other donors' samples. The DNA for the CDR3 is TGTGCCAGCAGTTTCTCCTTGGGGGGCACCGATCAGCCCCAGCATTTT. Its translation is CASSFSLGGTDQPQHF.